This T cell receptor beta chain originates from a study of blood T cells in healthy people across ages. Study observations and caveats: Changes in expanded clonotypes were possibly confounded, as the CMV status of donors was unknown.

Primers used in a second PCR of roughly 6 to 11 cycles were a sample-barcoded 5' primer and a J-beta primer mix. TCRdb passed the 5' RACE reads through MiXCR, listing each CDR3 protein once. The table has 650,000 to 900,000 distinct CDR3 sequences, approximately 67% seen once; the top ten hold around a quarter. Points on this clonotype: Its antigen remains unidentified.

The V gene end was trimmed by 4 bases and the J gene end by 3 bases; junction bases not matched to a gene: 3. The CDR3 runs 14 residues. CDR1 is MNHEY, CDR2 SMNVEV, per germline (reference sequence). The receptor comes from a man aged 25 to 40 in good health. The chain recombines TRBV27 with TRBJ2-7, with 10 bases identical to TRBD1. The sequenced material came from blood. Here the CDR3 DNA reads TGTGCCAGCAGTTCGGGACAGGGGTTCTACGAGCAGTACTTC. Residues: CASSSGQGFYEQYF.